The 14 T cell receptor beta chains reported below all come from one sample, sequenced in a study of blood T cell repertoires in COVID-19. TCRdb keeps only in-frame clones here, not all; method: immunoSEQ multiplex PCR. The repertoire holds tens of thousands of clones, with more than 85% as singletons. The sample taken for sequencing was peripheral blood. Receptors were obtained from a woman aged 80 or older with acute or convalescent COVID-19.

The J gene is TRBJ2-5, the V gene TRBV5-1; D is perhaps TRBD1 (6 bases). The V end lost 0 bases, the J end lost 0 bases, and 9 bases lay between the germline ends. Germline V CDR1 and CDR2: SGHRS, YFSETQ. The CDR3 totals 15 residues. CDR3 sequence: CASSLGQANQETQYF. The CDR3 nucleotides are TGCGCCAGCAGCTTGGGACAGGCGAACCAAGAGACCCAGTACTTC.

The table lists this clone with a few counts. The rearrangement uses TRBV6-1 and TRBJ1-1, with D uncertain. This CDR3 region has 16 residues. Germline CDR1 MNHNS, CDR2 SASEGT. V was pared by 4 bases and J by 0 bases, with 15 bases between. CDR3 in amino acids: CASSAYSGLMNTEAFF. As DNA, the CDR3 is TGTGCCAGCAGTGCCTACTCAGGACTCATGAACACTGAAGCTTTCTTT.

V usage is TRBV9 and J usage is TRBJ1-6; maybe TRBD1 (5 bases). Germline CDR1 SGDLS, CDR2 YYNGEE. There are 14 residues in the CDR3. The germline V and J ends were trimmed by 3 bases and 10 bases, with 14 bases remaining between them. CDR3 residues: CASSATDSWSPLHF. The CDR3 coding sequence is TGTGCCAGCAGCGCGACAGACTCGTGGTCACCCCTCCACTTT.

The V call is TRBV14, the J call TRBJ2-2; D is ambiguous. The CDR3 contains 16 residues. Trimming took 1 base from V and 0 from J, leaving 9 bases between them. Germline loops: CDR1 SGHDN, CDR2 FVKESK. The CDR3 spells CASSQAIGANTGELFF. The CDR3 coding sequence is TGTGCCAGCAGCCAAGCCATCGGTGCGAACACCGGGGAGCTGTTTTTT.

V is TRBV19 and J is TRBJ2-3; 8 bases line up with TRBD1. J was trimmed by 2 bases and V by 3 bases; bases with no gene match: 7. This CDR3 spans 16 amino acids. Germline lookup yields CDR1 LNHDA and CDR2 SQIVND (reference sequence). The CDR3 DNA is TGTGCCAGTAGTATGGGGACGGACAGGGTCACAGATACGCAGTATTTT. This encodes CASSMGTDRVTDTQYF.

This chain uses TRBV7-9 with TRBJ1-2, with 8 bases identical to TRBD1. CDR1 is SEHNR and CDR2 is FQNEAQ in the germline V gene (reference sequence). Unmatched junction bases numbered 14, after V lost 3 bases and J lost 2 bases. CDR3 length: 18 amino acids. The chain's CDR3 is CASSFGSGTGGTNYGYTF. In DNA, the CDR3 is TGTGCCAGCAGCTTTGGCTCAGGGACAGGAGGTACCAACTATGGCTACACCTTC.

The chain carries TRBV4-2 and TRBJ2-1; 13 bases agree with TRBD2. J was trimmed by 0 bases and V by 1 base; bases with no gene match: 6. CDR1 is LGHNA, CDR2 YNFKEQ, per germline. CDR3 length: 19 residues. Here the CDR3 DNA reads TGTGCCAGCAGCCAAGTCGGGACTAGCGGGGTTAGCTCCTACAATGAGCAGTTCTTC. Encoded protein: CASSQVGTSGVSSYNEQFF.

The V call is TRBV5-5, the J call TRBJ2-3; D is unclear. Trimming removed 1 base at V and 0 bases at J, with 15 bases between. This CDR3 has 17 amino acids. Per the germline V gene, CDR1 is SGHKS and CDR2 is YYEKEE (reference sequence). CDR3 DNA: TGTGCCAGCAGCTTGAGGTGGTCGGAGCTAAGCACAGATACGCAGTATTTT. Encoded protein: CASSLRWSELSTDTQYF.

The chain uses TRBV5-1 and TRBJ2-3; D possibly corresponds to TRBD2 (6 bases). CDR1 and CDR2 from the germline V gene are SGHRS and YFSETQ. Trimming left V 0 bases short and J 5 bases short, with 13 bases between. The CDR3 totals 15 residues. DNA of the CDR3: TGCGCCAGCAGCTTGGCCCTGACTAGTCAAGATACGCAGTATTTT. This gives the protein CASSLALTSQDTQYF.

In its sample, this clone was seen once. This rearrangement joins TRBV6-5 to TRBJ2-5; TRBD1 matches at 8 bases. This CDR3 is 15 amino acids long. V trimming: 6 bases; J trimming: 4 bases; junction bases outside the gene matches: 10. The V gene's germline CDR1 is MNHEY and CDR2 SVGAGI. CDR3 sequence (DNA): TGTGCCAGCAGGCCGGTGACAGGGGTGGTAGAGACCCAGTACTTC. Its translation is CASRPVTGVVETQYF.

The V and J genes are TRBV7-3 and TRBJ2-5, with 7 positions matching TRBD1. CDR1 is SGHTA, CDR2 FQGTGA, per germline. The CDR3 is 15 amino acids. V dropped 2 bases and J dropped 2; count of bases not matched to a gene: 5. CDR3 protein: CASSLRPGQQETQYF. CDR3 nucleotides: TGTGCCAGCAGCTTACGACCGGGACAGCAAGAGACCCAGTACTTC.

The V call is TRBV6-6, the J call TRBJ1-4; no firm D call. Germline V gene data show CDR1 as MNHNY and CDR2 as SVGAGI (reference sequence). The CDR3 sequence is 12 residues long. V gave up 6 bases and J gave up 7 bases, with 9 bases separating them. CDR3 in DNA: TGTGCCAGCAGCCTCCTCGGTGAAAAACTGTTTTTT. Its translation: CASSLLGEKLFF.

The rearrangement links TRBV25-1 to TRBJ2-7; 7 bases line up with TRBD1. The CDR3 consists of 14 residues. V shed 1 base, J shed 4 bases, and the junction held 4 bases outside the gene matches. Germline CDR1 MGHDK, CDR2 SYGVNS. CDR3 coding DNA: TGTGCCAGCAGTGAATCTGGGACAGCGTACGAGCAGTACTTC. Translated, it gives CASSESGTAYEQYF.

The V gene is TRBV30, the J gene TRBJ1-1; D not certain. V gave up 4 bases and J gave up 4 bases, with 13 bases separating them. The V gene's germline CDR1 is GTSNPN and CDR2 SVGIG (reference sequence). This CDR3 comprises 13 residues. The CDR3 nucleotides are TGTGCCTGGACTCTATCTTCGGGCACTGAAGCTTTCTTT. Protein product: CAWTLSSGTEAFF.